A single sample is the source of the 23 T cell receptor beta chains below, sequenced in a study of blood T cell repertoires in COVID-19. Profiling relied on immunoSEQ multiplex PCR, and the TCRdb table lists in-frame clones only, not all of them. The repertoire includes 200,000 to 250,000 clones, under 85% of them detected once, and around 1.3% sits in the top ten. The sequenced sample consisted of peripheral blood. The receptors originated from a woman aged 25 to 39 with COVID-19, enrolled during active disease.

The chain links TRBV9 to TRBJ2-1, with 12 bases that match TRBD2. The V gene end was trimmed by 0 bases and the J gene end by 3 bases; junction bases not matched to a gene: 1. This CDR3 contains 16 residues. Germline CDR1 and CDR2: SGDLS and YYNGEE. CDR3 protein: CASSVAGLAGYNEQFF. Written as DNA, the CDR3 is TGTGCCAGCAGCGTAGCGGGACTAGCGGGCTACAATGAGCAGTTCTTC.

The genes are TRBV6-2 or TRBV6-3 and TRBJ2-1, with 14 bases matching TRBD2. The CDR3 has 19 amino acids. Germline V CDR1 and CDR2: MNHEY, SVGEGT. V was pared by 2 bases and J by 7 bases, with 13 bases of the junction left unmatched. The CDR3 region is CASSYVPGLAGERRNEQFF. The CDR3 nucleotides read TGTGCCAGCAGTTACGTCCCGGGACTAGCGGGAGAAAGAAGGAATGAGCAGTTCTTC.

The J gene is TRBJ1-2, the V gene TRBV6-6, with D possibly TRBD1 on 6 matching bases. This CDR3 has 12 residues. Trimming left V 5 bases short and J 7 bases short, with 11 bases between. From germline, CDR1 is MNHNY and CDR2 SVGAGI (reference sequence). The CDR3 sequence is CASSKDRFGYTF. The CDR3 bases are TGTGCCAGCAGTAAGGACAGATTTGGCTACACCTTC.

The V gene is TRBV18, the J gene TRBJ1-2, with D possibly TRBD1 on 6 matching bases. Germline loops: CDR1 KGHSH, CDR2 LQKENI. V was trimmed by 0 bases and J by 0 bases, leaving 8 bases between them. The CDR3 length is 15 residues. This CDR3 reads CASSPPAGANYGYTF. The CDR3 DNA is TGTGCCAGCTCACCACCGGCAGGGGCTAACTATGGCTACACCTTC. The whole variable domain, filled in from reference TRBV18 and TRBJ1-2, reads NAGVMQNPRHLVRRRGQEARLRCSPMKGHSHVYWYRQLPEEGLKFMVYLQKENIIDESGMPKERFSAEFPKEGPSILRIQQVVRGDSAAYFCASSPPAGANYGYTFGSGTRLTVV.

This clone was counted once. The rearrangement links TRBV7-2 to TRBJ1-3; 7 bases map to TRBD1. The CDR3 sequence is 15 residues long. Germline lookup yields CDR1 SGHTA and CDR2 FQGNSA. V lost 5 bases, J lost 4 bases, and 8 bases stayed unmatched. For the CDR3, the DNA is TGTGCCAGCAGCAAGACAGGGAACAGGGGAAACACCATATATTTT. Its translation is CASSKTGNRGNTIYF.

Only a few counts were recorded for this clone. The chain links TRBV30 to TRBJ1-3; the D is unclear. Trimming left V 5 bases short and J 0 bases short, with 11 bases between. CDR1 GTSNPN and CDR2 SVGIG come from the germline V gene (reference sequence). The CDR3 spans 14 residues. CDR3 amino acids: CAWSPLGSGNTIYF. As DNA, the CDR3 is TGTGCCTGGTCCCCTCTAGGCTCTGGAAACACCATATATTTT. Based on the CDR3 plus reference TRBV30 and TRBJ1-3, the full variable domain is SQTIHQWPATLVQPVGSPLSLECTVEGTSNPNLYWYRQAAGRGLQLLFYSVGIGQISSEVPQNLSASRPQDRQFILSSKKLLLSDSGFYLCAWSPLGSGNTIYFGEGSWLTVV.

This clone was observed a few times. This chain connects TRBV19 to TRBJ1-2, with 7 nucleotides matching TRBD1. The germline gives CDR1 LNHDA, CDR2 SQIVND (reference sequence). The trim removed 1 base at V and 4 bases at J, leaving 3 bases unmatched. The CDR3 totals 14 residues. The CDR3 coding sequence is TGTGCCAGTAGTATAGCCGGGACAGCCTATGGCTACACCTTC. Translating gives CASSIAGTAYGYTF. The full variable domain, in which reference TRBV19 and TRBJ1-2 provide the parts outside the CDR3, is DGGITQSPKYLFRKEGQNVTLSCEQNLNHDAMYWYRQDPGQGLRLIYYSQIVNDFQKGDIAEGYSVSREKKESFPLTVTSAQKNPTAFYLCASSIAGTAYGYTFGSGTRLTVV.

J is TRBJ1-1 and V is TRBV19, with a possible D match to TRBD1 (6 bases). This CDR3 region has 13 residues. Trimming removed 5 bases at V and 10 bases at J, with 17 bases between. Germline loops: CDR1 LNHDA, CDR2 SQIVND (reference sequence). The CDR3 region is CASSLGARGRAFF. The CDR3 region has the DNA TGTGCCAGTAGTCTGGGGGCGAGGGGGAGAGCTTTCTTT.

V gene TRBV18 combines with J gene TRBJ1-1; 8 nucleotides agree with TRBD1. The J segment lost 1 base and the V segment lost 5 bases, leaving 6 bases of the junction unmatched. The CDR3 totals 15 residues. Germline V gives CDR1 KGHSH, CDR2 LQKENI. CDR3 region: CASSLTGVKNTEAFF. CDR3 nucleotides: TGTGCCAGCTCATTGACAGGGGTGAAGAACACTGAAGCTTTCTTT.

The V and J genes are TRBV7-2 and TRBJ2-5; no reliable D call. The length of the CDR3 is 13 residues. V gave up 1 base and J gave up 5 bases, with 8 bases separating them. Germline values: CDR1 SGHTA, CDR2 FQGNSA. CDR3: CASSLGVGETQYF. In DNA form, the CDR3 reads TGTGCCAGCAGCTTAGGGGTCGGGGAGACCCAGTACTTC.

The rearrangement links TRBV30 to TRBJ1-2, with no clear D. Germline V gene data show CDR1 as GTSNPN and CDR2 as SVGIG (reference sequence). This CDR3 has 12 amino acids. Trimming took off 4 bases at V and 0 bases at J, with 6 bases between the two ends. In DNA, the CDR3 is TGTGCCTGGACTGTTACTAACTATGGCTACACCTTC. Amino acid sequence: CAWTVTNYGYTF.

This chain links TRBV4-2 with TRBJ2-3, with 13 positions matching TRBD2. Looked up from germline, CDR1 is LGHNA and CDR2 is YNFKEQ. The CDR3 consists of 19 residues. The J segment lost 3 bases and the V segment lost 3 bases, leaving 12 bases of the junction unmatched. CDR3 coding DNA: TGTGCCAGCAGCCAGGGCGCACTAGCGGGAGGGGTCAGGACAGATACGCAGTATTTT. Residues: CASSQGALAGGVRTDTQYF.

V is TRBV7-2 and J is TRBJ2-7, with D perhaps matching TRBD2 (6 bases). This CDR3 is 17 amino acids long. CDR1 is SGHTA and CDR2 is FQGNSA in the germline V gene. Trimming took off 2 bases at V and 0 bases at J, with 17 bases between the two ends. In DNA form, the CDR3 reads TGTGCCAGCAGCTTAATCCCGTCGGGGGTGGACTCCTACGAGCAGTACTTC. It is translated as CASSLIPSGVDSYEQYF. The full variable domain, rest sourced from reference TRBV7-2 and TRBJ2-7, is GAGVSQSPSNKVTEKGKDVELRCDPISGHTALYWYRQSLGQGLEFLIYFQGNSAPDKSGLPSDRFSAERTGGSVSTLTIQRTQQEDSAVYLCASSLIPSGVDSYEQYFGPGTRLTVT.

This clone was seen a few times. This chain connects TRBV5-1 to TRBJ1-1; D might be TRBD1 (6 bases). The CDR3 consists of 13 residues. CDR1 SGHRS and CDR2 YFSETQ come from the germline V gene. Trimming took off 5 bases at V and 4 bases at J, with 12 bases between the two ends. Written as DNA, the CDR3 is TGCGCCAGCAGACAAGGGGGAATCACTGAAGCTTTCTTT. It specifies CASRQGGITEAFF.

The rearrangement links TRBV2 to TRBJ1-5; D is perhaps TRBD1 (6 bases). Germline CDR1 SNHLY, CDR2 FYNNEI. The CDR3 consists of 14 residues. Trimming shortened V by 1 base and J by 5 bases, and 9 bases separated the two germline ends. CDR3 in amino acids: CASSEDRVHQPQHF. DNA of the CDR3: TGTGCCAGCAGTGAAGACAGGGTGCATCAGCCCCAGCATTTT.

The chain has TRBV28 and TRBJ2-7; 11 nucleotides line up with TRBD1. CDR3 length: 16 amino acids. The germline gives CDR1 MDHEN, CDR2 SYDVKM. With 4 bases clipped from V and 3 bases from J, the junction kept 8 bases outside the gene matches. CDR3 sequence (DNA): TGTGCCAGCAGTTCCCACCGGGACAGGGGGTTCTACGAGCAGTACTTC. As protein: CASSSHRDRGFYEQYF.

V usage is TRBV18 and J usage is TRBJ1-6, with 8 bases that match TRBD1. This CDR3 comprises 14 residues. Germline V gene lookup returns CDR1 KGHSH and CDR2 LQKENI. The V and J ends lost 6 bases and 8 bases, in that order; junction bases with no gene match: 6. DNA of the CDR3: TGTGCCAGCTCTCAAACAGGGGGGGATTCACCCCTCCACTTT. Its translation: CASSQTGGDSPLHF.

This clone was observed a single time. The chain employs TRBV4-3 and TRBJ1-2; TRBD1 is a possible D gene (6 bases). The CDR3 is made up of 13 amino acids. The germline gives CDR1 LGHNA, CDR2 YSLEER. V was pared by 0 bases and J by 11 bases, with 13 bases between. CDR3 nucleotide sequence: TGCGCCAGCAGCCAAGATGAAAGGGGGTGGTACACCTTC. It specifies CASSQDERGWYTF.

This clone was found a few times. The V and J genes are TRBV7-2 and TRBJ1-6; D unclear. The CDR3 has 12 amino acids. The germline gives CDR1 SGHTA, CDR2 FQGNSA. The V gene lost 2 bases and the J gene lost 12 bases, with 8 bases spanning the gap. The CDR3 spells CASSLFLLPLHF. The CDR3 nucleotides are TGTGCCAGCAGCTTATTCCTCCTACCCCTCCACTTT.

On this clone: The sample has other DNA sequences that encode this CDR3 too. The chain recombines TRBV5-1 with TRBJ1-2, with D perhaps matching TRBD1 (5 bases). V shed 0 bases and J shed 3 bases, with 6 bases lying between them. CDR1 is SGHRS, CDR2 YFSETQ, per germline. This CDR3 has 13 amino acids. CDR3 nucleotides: TGCGCCAGCAGCTTGGAAGGGGACTATGGCTACACCTTC. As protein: CASSLEGDYGYTF.

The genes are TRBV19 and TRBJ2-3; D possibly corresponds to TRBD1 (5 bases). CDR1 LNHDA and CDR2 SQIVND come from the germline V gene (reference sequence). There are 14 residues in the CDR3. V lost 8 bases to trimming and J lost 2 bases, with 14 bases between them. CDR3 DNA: TGTGCCAGTTCCCTTGGACACCTCACAGATACGCAGTATTTT. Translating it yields CASSLGHLTDTQYF.

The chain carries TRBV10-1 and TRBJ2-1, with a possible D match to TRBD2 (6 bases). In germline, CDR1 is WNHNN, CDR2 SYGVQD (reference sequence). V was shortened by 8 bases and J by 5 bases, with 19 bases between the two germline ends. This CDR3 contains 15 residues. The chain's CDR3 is CASPPRVSGDNEQFF. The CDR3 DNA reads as TGCGCCAGCCCCCCCAGGGTTAGCGGAGACAATGAGCAGTTCTTC.

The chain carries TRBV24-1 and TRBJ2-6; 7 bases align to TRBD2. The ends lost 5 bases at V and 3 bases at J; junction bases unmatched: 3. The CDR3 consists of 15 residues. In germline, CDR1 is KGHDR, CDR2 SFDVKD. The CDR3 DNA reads TGTGCCACCAGTGGTGCGGGGGATGGGGCCAACGTCCTGACTTTC. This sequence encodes CATSGAGDGANVLTF.